This T cell receptor beta chain was recorded in a study of CD8 T cells in ankylosing spondylitis. This clonotype was seen only a few times. What it binds is not known. Whole-study results and caveats: Peripheral blood samples showed relatively rare disease-linked clones, and these clones were CD8+. Significantly higher representation of disease-linked clones was reported for matched ankylosing spondylitis synovial fluid. Seemingly characteristic of ankylosing spondylitis blood was a TCR beta motif consisting of 7 or 8 highly homologous variants. Earlier studies detected some motif variants in reactive arthritis synovial fluid and blood.

TCR beta libraries were made by quantitative 5'-RACE with molecular barcodes. TCRdb re-analysed the 5' RACE reads in MiXCR, keeping a single row per CDR3 protein. The table shows a few hundred thousand distinct CDR3 sequences, with 7% to 9% occurring only once. This clonotype was sampled from a male donor with ankylosing spondylitis. The sample taken for sequencing was blood, either unsorted or a sorted T cell fraction (not recorded which).

The CDR3 protein is CASSYEKGLTNEKLFF. The DNA for the CDR3 is TGTGCCAGCAGTTACGAAAAAGGTCTGACTAATGAAAAACTGTTTTTT. The rearrangement joins TRBV6-5 to TRBJ1-4; D gene ambiguous. Germline V CDR1 and CDR2: MNHEY, SVGAGI. CDR3 size: 16 residues. Trimming removed 2 bases from V and 2 bases from J, with 12 bases in between.